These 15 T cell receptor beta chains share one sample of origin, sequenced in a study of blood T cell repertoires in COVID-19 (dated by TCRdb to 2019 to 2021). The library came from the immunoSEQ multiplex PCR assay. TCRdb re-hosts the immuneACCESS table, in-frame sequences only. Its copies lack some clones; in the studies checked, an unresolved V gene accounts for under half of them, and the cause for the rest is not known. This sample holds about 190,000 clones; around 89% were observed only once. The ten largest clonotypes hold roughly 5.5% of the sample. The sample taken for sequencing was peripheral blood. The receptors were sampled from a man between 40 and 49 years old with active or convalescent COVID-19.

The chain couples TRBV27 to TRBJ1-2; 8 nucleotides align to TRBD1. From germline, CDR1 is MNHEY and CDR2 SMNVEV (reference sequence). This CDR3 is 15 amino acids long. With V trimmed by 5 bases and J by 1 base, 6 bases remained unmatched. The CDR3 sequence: CASSARTGINYGYTF. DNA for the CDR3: TGTGCCAGCAGTGCTCGGACAGGGATTAACTATGGCTACACCTTC.

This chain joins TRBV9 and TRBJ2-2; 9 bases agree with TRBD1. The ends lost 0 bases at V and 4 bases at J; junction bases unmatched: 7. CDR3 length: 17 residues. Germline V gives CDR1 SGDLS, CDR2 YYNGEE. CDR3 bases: TGTGCCAGCAGCGTAGAAGACAGGACAGGGGCCACCGGGGAGCTGTTTTTT. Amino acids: CASSVEDRTGATGELFF.

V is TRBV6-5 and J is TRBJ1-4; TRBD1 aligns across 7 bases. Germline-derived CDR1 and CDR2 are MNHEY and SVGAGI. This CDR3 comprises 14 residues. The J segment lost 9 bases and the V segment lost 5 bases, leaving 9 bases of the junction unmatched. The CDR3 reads CASSPGTVLKKLFF. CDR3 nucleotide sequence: TGTGCCAGCAGTCCCGGGACAGTTCTGAAAAAACTGTTTTTT.

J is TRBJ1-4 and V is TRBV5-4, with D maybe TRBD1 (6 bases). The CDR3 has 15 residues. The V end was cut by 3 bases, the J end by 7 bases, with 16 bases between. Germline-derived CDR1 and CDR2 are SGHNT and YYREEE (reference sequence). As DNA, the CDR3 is TGTGCCAGCAGCTCCCCGGAACAGGGTGCTGAAAAACTGTTTTTT. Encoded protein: CASSSPEQGAEKLFF.

CDR3 nucleotides: TGCGCCAGCAGCTTGTATGGCAGCTCTGGAAACACCATATATTTT. This sequence encodes CASSLYGSSGNTIYF. V and J are TRBV5-1 and TRBJ1-3; D gene ambiguous. This CDR3 region has 15 residues. V shed 1 base and J shed 0 bases, with 8 bases lying between them. The germline CDR1 and CDR2 sequences are SGHRS and YFSETQ.

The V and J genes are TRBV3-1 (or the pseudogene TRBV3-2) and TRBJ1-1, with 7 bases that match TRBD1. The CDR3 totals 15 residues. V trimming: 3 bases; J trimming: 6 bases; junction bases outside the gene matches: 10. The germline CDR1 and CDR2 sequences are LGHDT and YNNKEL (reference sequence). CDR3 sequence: CASSHHDREGAEAFF. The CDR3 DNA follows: TGTGCCAGCAGCCATCATGACAGGGAAGGGGCTGAAGCTTTCTTT.

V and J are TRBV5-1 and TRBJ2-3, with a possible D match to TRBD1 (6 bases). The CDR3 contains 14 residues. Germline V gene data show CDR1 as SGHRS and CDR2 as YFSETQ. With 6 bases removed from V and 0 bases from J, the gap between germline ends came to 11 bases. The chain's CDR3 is CASTGALSTDTQYF. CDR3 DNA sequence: TGCGCCAGCACAGGGGCCCTAAGCACAGATACGCAGTATTTT.

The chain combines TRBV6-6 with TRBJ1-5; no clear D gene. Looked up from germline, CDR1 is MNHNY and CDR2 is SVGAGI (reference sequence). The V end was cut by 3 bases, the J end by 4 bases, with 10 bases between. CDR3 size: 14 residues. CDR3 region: CASSYRSRNQPQHF. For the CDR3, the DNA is TGTGCCAGCAGTTATCGTTCCAGAAATCAGCCCCAGCATTTT.

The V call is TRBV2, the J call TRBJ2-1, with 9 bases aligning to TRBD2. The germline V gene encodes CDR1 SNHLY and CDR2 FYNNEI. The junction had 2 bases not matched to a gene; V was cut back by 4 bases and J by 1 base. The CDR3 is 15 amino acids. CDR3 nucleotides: TGTGCCAGCAGTGCGACTAGCGGTTCCTACAATGAGCAGTTCTTC. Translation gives CASSATSGSYNEQFF.

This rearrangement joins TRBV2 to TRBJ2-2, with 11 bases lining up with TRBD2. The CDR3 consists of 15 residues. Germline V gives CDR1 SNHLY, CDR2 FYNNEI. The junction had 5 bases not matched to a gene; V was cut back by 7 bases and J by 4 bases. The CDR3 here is CASTKTSGTTGELFF. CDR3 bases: TGTGCCAGCACCAAGACTAGCGGGACCACCGGGGAGCTGTTTTTT.

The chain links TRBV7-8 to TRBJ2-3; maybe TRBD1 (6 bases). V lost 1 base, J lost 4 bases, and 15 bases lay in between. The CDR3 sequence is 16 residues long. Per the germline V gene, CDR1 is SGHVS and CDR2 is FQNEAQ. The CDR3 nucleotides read TGTGCCAGCAGCTTAGGACGGCAGGGGTGGTCAGATACGCAGTATTTT. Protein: CASSLGRQGWSDTQYF. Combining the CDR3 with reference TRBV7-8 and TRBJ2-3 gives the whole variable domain GAGVSQSPRYKVAKRGQDVALRCDPISGHVSLFWYQQALGQGPEFLTYFQNEAQLDKSGLPSDRFFAERPEGSVSTLKIQRTQQEDSAVYLCASSLGRQGWSDTQYFGPGTRLTVL.

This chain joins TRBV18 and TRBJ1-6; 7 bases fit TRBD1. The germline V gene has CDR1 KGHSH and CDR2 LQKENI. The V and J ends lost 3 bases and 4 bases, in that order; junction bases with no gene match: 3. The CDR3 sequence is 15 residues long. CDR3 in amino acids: CASSPGDRYNSPLHF. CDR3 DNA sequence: TGTGCCAGCTCACCCGGGGACAGATATAATTCACCCCTCCACTTT.

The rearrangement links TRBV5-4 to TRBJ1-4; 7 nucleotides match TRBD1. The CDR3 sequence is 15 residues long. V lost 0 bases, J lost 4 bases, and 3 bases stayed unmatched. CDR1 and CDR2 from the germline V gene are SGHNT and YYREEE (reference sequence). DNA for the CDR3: TGTGCCAGCAGCTTGGGTGGGACAGTTAATGAAAAACTGTTTTTT. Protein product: CASSLGGTVNEKLFF. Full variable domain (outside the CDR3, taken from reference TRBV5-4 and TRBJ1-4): ETGVTQSPTHLIKTRGQQVTLRCSSQSGHNTVSWYQQALGQGPQFIFQYYREEENGRGNFPPRFSGLQFPNYSSELNVNALELDDSALYLCASSLGGTVNEKLFFGSGTQLSVL.

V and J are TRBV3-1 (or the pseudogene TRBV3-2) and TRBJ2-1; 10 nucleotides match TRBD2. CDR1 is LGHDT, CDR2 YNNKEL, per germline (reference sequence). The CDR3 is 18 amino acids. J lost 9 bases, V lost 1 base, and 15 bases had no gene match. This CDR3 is CASSQVFNRQREGGEQFF. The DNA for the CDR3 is TGTGCCAGCAGCCAAGTGTTTAATCGGCAGCGGGAGGGGGGTGAGCAGTTCTTC.

CDR3 region: CASSSQGAVGNTIYF. CDR3 DNA: TGTGCCAGCAGTTCCCAGGGGGCGGTTGGAAACACCATATATTTT. This chain connects TRBV28 to TRBJ1-3; 8 bases fit TRBD1. Germline V CDR1 and CDR2: MDHEN, SYDVKM. V trimming: 4 bases; J trimming: 3 bases; junction bases outside the gene matches: 5. The CDR3 is 15 amino acids.